This T cell receptor (beta chain) was identified during a study of blood T cell repertoires in COVID-19. Clones were read by immunoSEQ multiplex PCR, and TCRdb kept only the in-frame ones, dropping some. The sample shows approximately 170,000 clones, roughly 84% of them seen only once. CDR3 length equals 16 residues. J lost 10 bases, V lost 0 bases, and 12 bases had no gene match. Germline loops: CDR1 MNHEY, CDR2 SVGAGI. The rearrangement links TRBV6-5 to TRBJ1-1, with 9 nucleotides matching TRBD1. Sequenced material: peripheral blood. The TCR sequence derives from a human donor with acute or convalescent COVID-19. The donor label of this sample is uncertain. This CDR3 reads CASSYSGVPKDRGAFF. The CDR3 nucleotides read TGTGCCAGCAGTTACTCAGGCGTTCCAAAGGACAGGGGAGCTTTCTTT.